The clone carrying this TCR beta chain was counted between two and nine times. The sample comes from a study of T-cell memory formation after mild COVID-19. TCRdb used MiXCR to reprocess the 5' RACE reads, holding one entry per CDR3 protein. The sample shows around 310,000 distinct CDR3 sequences, 20% of them seen only once. This CDR3 region has 14 residues. The germline V gene encodes CDR1 SEHNR and CDR2 FQNEAQ (reference sequence). Trimming left V 1 base short and J 4 bases short, with 10 bases between. This clonotype was sampled from a man aged 18-30 years who had mild COVID-19 (a few samples of this study predate the infection). Cell type and time point are not known. The sequenced material came from PBMCs or a T cell subset sorted from them (not recorded which). The chain has TRBV7-9 and TRBJ1-2; D call uncertain. CDR3 protein: CASSLEGKAYGYTF. CDR3 coding DNA: TGTGCCAGCAGCTTAGAGGGAAAAGCCTATGGCTACACCTTC.